One sample yielded the 29 T cell receptor beta chains listed below, sequenced in a study of T-cell memory formation after mild COVID-19. TCRdb fed the 5' RACE reads into MiXCR, producing one record per CDR3 protein. The sample consists of about 560,000 distinct CDR3 sequences, 15% to 20% of them appearing once. The sample consisted of PBMCs or a T cell subset sorted from them (not recorded which). These receptors all come from an adult woman who had mild COVID-19 (a few samples of this study predate the infection). Cell type and time point are not known.

The sample holds a few counts of this clonotype. The chain employs TRBV19 and TRBJ2-1, with 7 nucleotides matching TRBD1. Germline loops: CDR1 LNHDA, CDR2 SQIVND (reference sequence). The CDR3 runs to 13 residues. Losses at the gene ends were 7 bases for V and 3 bases for J; bases not matched to a gene: 3. The CDR3: CASKTGRYNEQFF. CDR3 DNA: TGTGCCAGTAAGACAGGGCGCTACAATGAGCAGTTCTTC.

This rearrangement joins TRBV12-3 or TRBV12-4 to TRBJ2-5; maybe TRBD1 (6 bases). Trimming cost V 6 bases and J 1 base, with 12 bases left between them. CDR3 length: 14 amino acids. This CDR3 reads CASSPQGIQETQYF. In DNA, the CDR3 is TGTGCCAGCAGCCCCCAGGGGATCCAAGAGACCCAGTACTTC.

This clonotype was seen more than once but under ten times. The gene calls are TRBV29-1 and TRBJ2-1; 10 bases are a match to TRBD2. Germline CDR1 reads SQVTM; CDR2 reads ANQGSEA. Trimming at V came to 5 bases and at J to 0 bases, leaving 1 base not matched to a gene. The CDR3 runs 14 residues. The CDR3 protein is CSVSSGSSYNEQFF. CDR3 coding DNA: TGCAGCGTTTCTAGCGGGAGCTCCTACAATGAGCAGTTCTTC.

V and J are TRBV6-5 and TRBJ2-7; 10 bases fit TRBD1. This CDR3 has 16 residues. The germline V gene has CDR1 MNHEY and CDR2 SVGAGI. J lost 3 bases, V lost 4 bases, and 9 bases had no gene match. This chain's CDR3 is CASSSTGQGGFYEQYF. CDR3 nucleotide sequence: TGTGCCAGCAGTTCTACCGGACAGGGGGGGTTCTACGAGCAGTACTTC.

J is TRBJ2-7 and V is TRBV4-1; TRBD2 is a possible D gene (5 bases). Germline CDR1 and CDR2: MGHRA and YSYEKL. The V end lost 1 base, the J end lost 3 bases, and 13 bases lay between the germline ends. This CDR3 has 15 amino acids. The CDR3 DNA reads TGCGCCAGCAGCCAAGGTATTCGACGGGACTACGAGCAGTACTTC. This codes for CASSQGIRRDYEQYF.

The V and J genes are TRBV7-2 and TRBJ2-1; 11 bases are a match to TRBD1. Per the germline V gene, CDR1 is SGHTA and CDR2 is FQGNSA. The CDR3 extends over 15 amino acids. Trimming removed 5 bases from V and 9 bases from J; junction bases left unmatched: 9. CDR3 sequence (DNA): TGTGCCAGCAGCCCCGGGACAGGGGGGCAGGGTGAGCAGTTCTTC. Translation: CASSPGTGGQGEQFF.

The chain links TRBV3-1 to TRBJ1-6; a possible D gene is TRBD1 (6 bases). CDR1 is LGHDT and CDR2 is YNNKEL in the germline V gene (reference sequence). The CDR3 totals 16 residues. V was trimmed by 4 bases and J by 5 bases, leaving 15 bases between them. The CDR3 DNA reads TGTGCCAGCAGCCCCGATTGGGGGGGCAATAATTCACCCCTCCACTTT. Translating it yields CASSPDWGGNNSPLHF. The whole variable domain, remainder taken from reference TRBV3-1 and TRBJ1-6, is DTAVSQTPKYLVTQMGNDKSIKCEQNLGHDTMYWYKQDSKKFLKIMFSYNNKELIINETVPNRFSPKSPDKAHLNLHINSLELGDSAVYFCASSPDWGGNNSPLHFGNGTRLTVT.

The V call is TRBV6-1, the J call TRBJ1-1; D ambiguous. The CDR3 sequence is 13 residues long. CDR1 is MNHNS, CDR2 SASEGT, per germline. The ends were cut back, 8 bases at V and 8 bases at J, with 18 bases in the middle. The CDR3 loop is CASLPDSDVEAFF. The DNA of the CDR3 is TGTGCCAGCCTCCCGGACTCGGACGTCGAAGCTTTCTTT.

This clonotype was recorded a few times. V usage is TRBV12-3 or TRBV12-4 and J usage is TRBJ1-4; no definite D call. V was cut by 6 bases and J by 14 bases, with 13 bases left in between. The CDR3 contains 11 residues. CDR3 DNA: TGTGCCAGCAGCCTACACGAAACGCTGTTTTTT. Encoded protein: CASSLHETLFF.

The rearrangement links TRBV4-1 to TRBJ1-4, with no clear D. V lost 3 bases and J lost 7, with 18 bases in between. The germline CDR1 and CDR2 sequences are MGHRA and YSYEKL. The CDR3 is made up of 16 amino acids. CDR3: CASSQIERVTGEKLFF. The CDR3 region has the DNA TGCGCCAGCAGCCAGATTGAGAGGGTTACGGGTGAAAAACTGTTTTTT.

The rearrangement uses TRBV29-1 and TRBJ2-7; 8 bases map to TRBD1. CDR1 SQVTM and CDR2 ANQGSEA come from the germline V gene. V trimming: 2 bases; J trimming: 2 bases; junction bases outside the gene matches: 8. The CDR3 contains 15 residues. CDR3: CSVETGTGNPYEQYF. Written as DNA, the CDR3 is TGCAGCGTTGAAACGGGGACAGGTAACCCCTACGAGCAGTACTTC.

The chain carries TRBV6-5 and TRBJ1-1; tentative D call: TRBD1 (5 bases). This CDR3 spans 17 amino acids. Germline assignment: CDR1 MNHEY and CDR2 SVGAGI. Trimming took 0 bases from V and 4 from J, leaving 18 bases between them. The CDR3 here is CASSYSEHLGGGTEAFF. CDR3 in DNA: TGTGCCAGCAGTTACTCGGAACACCTGGGCGGGGGCACTGAAGCTTTCTTT.

The V gene is TRBV7-9, the J gene TRBJ2-1, with D hard to call. V was shortened by 5 bases and J by 16 bases, with 15 bases between the two germline ends. The CDR3 runs 11 residues. Germline values: CDR1 SEHNR, CDR2 FQNEAQ (reference sequence). CDR3 region: CASSLNSATFF. As DNA, the CDR3 is TGTGCCAGCAGCCTGAACTCCGCCACATTCTTC.

The CDR3 DNA reads TGTGCCAGCAGCCAATATATAGGGGAGCTGTTTTTT. It is translated as CASSQYIGELFF. The chain employs TRBV14 and TRBJ2-2; D gene uncertain. Deletions cut 2 bases from V and 8 bases from J, with 6 bases between. From germline, CDR1 is SGHDN and CDR2 FVKESK. The CDR3 has 12 residues.

This clonotype was observed a few times. The gene calls are TRBV30 and TRBJ1-1, with D hard to call. In germline, CDR1 is GTSNPN, CDR2 SVGIG (reference sequence). The germline V and J ends were trimmed by 1 base and 7 bases, with 13 bases remaining between them. CDR3 length: 13 residues. The CDR3 DNA reads TGTGCCTGGAGTGAGATTCGTGTAGGTGAAGCTTTCTTT. This codes for CAWSEIRVGEAFF.

The V call is TRBV20-1, the J call TRBJ1-2; D unresolved. Per germline, CDR1 DFQATT and CDR2 SNEGSKA (reference sequence). Trimming removed 0 bases from V and 3 bases from J, with 17 bases in between. This CDR3 spans 16 amino acids. The chain's CDR3 is CSARETPLSTHYGYTF. The CDR3 DNA sequence: TGCAGTGCTAGAGAAACGCCGCTCTCAACCCACTATGGCTACACCTTC.

This clonotype was counted only a few times. V usage is TRBV3-1 and J usage is TRBJ2-3; 16 bases are shared with TRBD2. Per germline, CDR1 LGHDT and CDR2 YNNKEL (reference sequence). V shed 0 bases, J shed 2 bases, and the junction held 5 bases outside the gene matches. The CDR3 runs to 19 residues. CDR3 residues: CASSQEGTSGGALTDTQYF. CDR3 nucleotides: TGTGCCAGCAGCCAAGAGGGGACTAGCGGGGGGGCTCTCACAGATACGCAGTATTTT.

The table lists this clonotype with a few counts. The gene calls are TRBV6-5 and TRBJ1-5; D is unresolved. Trimming left V 5 bases short and J 6 bases short, with 11 bases between. The germline CDR1 and CDR2 sequences are MNHEY and SVGAGI. The length of the CDR3 is 13 residues. CDR3 nucleotide sequence: TGTGCCAGCAGTATCACCCGGGGTCAGCCCCAGCATTTT. Its translation is CASSITRGQPQHF.

In nucleotides, the CDR3 is TGTGCCAGCAGCCAAGATCATAGCGCCCACTACGAGCAGTACTTC. It specifies CASSQDHSAHYEQYF. The genes are TRBV4-2 and TRBJ2-7; D perhaps matches TRBD2 (5 bases). The CDR3 spans 15 residues. V lost 0 bases, J lost 3 bases, and 12 bases lay in between. The germline gives CDR1 LGHNA, CDR2 YNFKEQ.

This sequence joins TRBV19 and TRBJ2-3, with 8 positions matching TRBD2. J gave up 2 bases and V 7 bases, and 5 bases lay outside the gene matches. There are 14 residues in the CDR3. CDR1 LNHDA and CDR2 SQIVND come from the germline V gene (reference sequence). The CDR3 DNA is TGTGCCAGTACTCCAGCGGGGGACACAGATACGCAGTATTTT. This sequence encodes CASTPAGDTDTQYF.

V and J are TRBV12-3 or TRBV12-4 and TRBJ2-3, with TRBD2 as a possible D gene (6 bases). Trimming left V 1 base short and J 0 bases short, with 14 bases between. The CDR3 is 17 residues long. DNA for the CDR3: TGTGCCAGCAGTTTAGGCGCCCGGCGGGAAAGCACAGATACGCAGTATTTT. It codes for CASSLGARRESTDTQYF.

This clonotype was detected a few times. The chain carries TRBV4-2 and TRBJ1-2; 7 nucleotides match TRBD1. Unmatched junction bases numbered 21, after V lost 5 bases and J lost 0 bases. CDR3 size: 20 residues. Germline V gene lookup returns CDR1 LGHNA and CDR2 YNFKEQ. This chain's CDR3 is CASSFRTGTDYFLTNYGYTF. In nucleotides, the CDR3 is TGTGCCAGCAGCTTTCGAACCGGGACAGACTACTTTTTGACTAACTATGGCTACACCTTC.

This clonotype showed up many times. The chain couples TRBV6-4 to TRBJ2-1; 7 nucleotides match TRBD1. Germline V gene lookup returns CDR1 MRHNA and CDR2 SNTAGT. The CDR3 runs 14 residues. V trimming: 7 bases; J trimming: 0 bases; junction bases outside the gene matches: 3. The CDR3 region is CASTGQSSYNEQFF. CDR3 coding DNA: TGTGCCAGCACGGGACAGAGCTCCTACAATGAGCAGTTCTTC.

This clonotype has only a few counts. The chain recombines TRBV4-1 with TRBJ2-3, with 8 bases aligning to TRBD1. Germline lookup yields CDR1 MGHRA and CDR2 YSYEKL. The CDR3 runs 16 residues. V lost 0 bases to trimming and J lost 6 bases; unmatched junction nucleotides: 8. Here the CDR3 reads CASSQDSTGGWDTQYF. The CDR3 DNA reads TGCGCCAGCAGCCAAGACTCCACAGGGGGGTGGGATACGCAGTATTTT.

This clonotype has just a few counts. The rearrangement links TRBV5-1 to TRBJ2-1; 9 bases map to TRBD1. The CDR3 totals 13 residues. V was pared by 4 bases and J by 9 bases, with 5 bases of the junction left unmatched. Germline V CDR1 and CDR2: SGHRS, YFSETQ. This chain's CDR3 is CASSPTGGSEQFF. For the CDR3, the DNA is TGCGCCAGCAGCCCGACAGGGGGGTCTGAGCAGTTCTTC.

This clonotype was counted between two and nine times. This CDR3 is CASSRTGTSGHNEQFF. In nucleotides, the CDR3 is TGTGCCAGCAGTCGAACCGGGACTAGCGGCCACAATGAGCAGTTCTTC. The rearrangement links TRBV6-5 to TRBJ2-1; 11 nucleotides agree with TRBD2. CDR1 and CDR2 (germline): MNHEY, SVGAGI. The CDR3 contains 16 residues. The V gene end was trimmed by 5 bases and the J gene end by 5 bases; junction bases not matched to a gene: 8.

The J gene is TRBJ2-6, the V gene TRBV4-3; D is possibly TRBD1 (5 bases). This CDR3 is 14 amino acids long. Trimming stripped 4 bases from V and 6 bases from J, with 10 bases between. Germline V gene sequence: CDR1 LGHNA, CDR2 YSLEER. This chain's CDR3 is CASSLGHSANVLTF. In nucleotides, the CDR3 is TGCGCCAGCAGCCTAGGACATTCGGCCAACGTCCTGACTTTC.

The rearrangement links TRBV12-3 or TRBV12-4 to TRBJ1-1; unclear D gene. This CDR3 has 15 residues. The germline V and J ends were trimmed by 6 bases and 0 bases, with 14 bases remaining between them. The CDR3 sequence: CASSSPRQLNTEAFF. CDR3 bases: TGTGCCAGCAGCTCGCCAAGGCAGTTGAACACTGAAGCTTTCTTT.

This chain links TRBV5-1 with TRBJ2-1, with D possibly matching TRBD2 (6 bases). V lost 5 bases to trimming and J lost 9 bases, with 12 bases between them. The CDR3 sequence is 12 residues long. Germline V gene sequence: CDR1 SGHRS, CDR2 YFSETQ. The CDR3 sequence: CASSGGVVEQFF. CDR3 in DNA: TGCGCCAGCAGTGGAGGGGTCGTTGAGCAGTTCTTC.